The 14 T cell receptor beta chains reported below all come from one sample, sequenced in a study of PD-1 blockade in classical Hodgkin lymphoma. TCRdb's table, derived via immunoSEQ multiplex PCR, lists solely in-frame clones and lacks some. The sample has 80,000 to 95,000 clones, approximately 83% seen once; the top ten hold around 15%. Noted time point: cycle 4 day 1 (C4D1), after 6 weeks of nivolumab. Every single patient, without exception, relapsed after autologous stem cell transplantation, and brentuximab vedotin exposure varied. Sample: peripheral blood mononuclear cells (PBMCs), taken before the fourth cycle of nivolumab. The receptors stem from a human donor with classical Hodgkin lymphoma.

The chain employs TRBV5-1 and TRBJ2-2; maybe TRBD1 (5 bases). CDR1 and CDR2 (germline): SGHRS, YFSETQ. V was pared by 0 bases and J by 2 bases, with 5 bases between. CDR3 length: 14 residues. CDR3 DNA sequence: TGCGCCAGCAGCTTGGGGACAAACACCGGGGAGCTGTTTTTT. The encoded protein is CASSLGTNTGELFF.

The rearrangement links TRBV7-9 to TRBJ2-2; TRBD1 might be the D (6 bases). Germline CDR1 SEHNR, CDR2 FQNEAQ (reference sequence). V shed 7 bases and J shed 0 bases, with 12 bases lying between them. The CDR3 spans 15 residues. The CDR3 nucleotides read TGTGCCAGCAACCCCAGGGGAGCGAACACCGGGGAGCTGTTTTTT. This sequence encodes CASNPRGANTGELFF.

About this clone itself: At one of its ends the junction is not consistent with the germline gene, which may arise from a read error. The V call is TRBV5-1, the J call TRBJ1-1; the D is unclear. This CDR3 is built from 14 residues. Looked up from germline, CDR1 is SGHRS and CDR2 is YFSETQ. This CDR3 is CASSLGSLNAEAFF. Here the CDR3 DNA reads TGCGCCAGCAGCTTGGGTAGTTTGAACGCTGAAGCTTTCTTT.

J is TRBJ2-1 and V is TRBV7-9; 15 bases are shared with TRBD2. J gave up 0 bases and V 5 bases, and 5 bases lay outside the gene matches. CDR3 size: 18 residues. Germline values: CDR1 SEHNR, CDR2 FQNEAQ (reference sequence). CDR3 coding DNA: TGTGCCAGCAGCCCAGGGACTAGCGGGGGGAGCTCCTACAATGAGCAGTTCTTC. Its translation is CASSPGTSGGSSYNEQFF.

The V and J genes are TRBV6-6 and TRBJ2-1; D is unresolved. The CDR3 length is 12 residues. V was cut by 2 bases and J by 8 bases, with 7 bases left in between. From germline, CDR1 is MNHNY and CDR2 SVGAGI (reference sequence). CDR3 region: CASSYPRDEQFF. Here the CDR3 DNA reads TGTGCCAGCAGTTACCCCCGGGATGAGCAGTTCTTC.

This clone was counted many times. V is TRBV27 and J is TRBJ2-2, with TRBD1 matching over 9 bases. CDR3 length: 15 amino acids. Germline V gene data show CDR1 as MNHEY and CDR2 as SMNVEV (reference sequence). The ends lost 6 bases at V and 9 bases at J; junction bases unmatched: 11. CDR3 region: CASSPGDRVSRELFF. DNA for the CDR3: TGTGCCAGCAGCCCCGGGGACAGGGTTAGTCGGGAGCTGTTTTTT.

The J gene is TRBJ1-2, the V gene TRBV10-3, with 8 positions matching TRBD1. This CDR3 comprises 16 residues. In germline, CDR1 is ENHRY, CDR2 SYGVKD. The V segment lost 0 bases and the J segment 1 base; nucleotides outside the gene matches: 4. The CDR3 nucleotides read TGTGCCATCAGTGAGTCGGTAGGGACAGGTAACTATGGCTACACCTTC. The encoded protein is CAISESVGTGNYGYTF.

The gene calls are TRBV27 and TRBJ2-3; possible D gene TRBD1, 5 bases. CDR3 length: 15 amino acids. Between the trimmed V and J ends, which lost 2 bases and 0 bases, there was a span of 9 bases. Looked up from germline, CDR1 is MNHEY and CDR2 is SMNVEV (reference sequence). This chain's CDR3 is CASSLVRASTDTQYF. DNA of the CDR3: TGTGCCAGCAGTTTAGTCAGGGCTAGCACAGATACGCAGTATTTT.

The chain has TRBV7-2 and TRBJ2-7; the match to TRBD1 covers 8 bases. The ends lost 6 bases at V and 5 bases at J; junction bases unmatched: 9. Per the germline V gene, CDR1 is SGHTA and CDR2 is FQGNSA. CDR3 length equals 14 residues. CDR3 loop: CASRLPGQDHEQYF. The CDR3 bases are TGTGCCAGCAGACTCCCGGGACAGGACCACGAGCAGTACTTC.

The genes are TRBV4-1 and TRBJ2-7; 7 bases align to TRBD2. From germline, CDR1 is MGHRA and CDR2 YSYEKL. CDR3 length equals 15 residues. V trimming: 1 base; J trimming: 2 bases; junction bases outside the gene matches: 5. For the CDR3, the DNA is TGCGCCAGCAGCCAAGGGTCTAGCGGCACCTACGAGCAGTACTTC. Residues: CASSQGSSGTYEQYF.

This sequence joins TRBV5-1 and TRBJ2-2; D unclear. Deletions cut 2 bases from V and 1 base from J, with 9 bases between. From germline, CDR1 is SGHRS and CDR2 YFSETQ. This CDR3 region has 15 residues. CDR3 sequence: CASSFLTENTGELFF. CDR3 coding DNA: TGCGCCAGCAGCTTTTTAACGGAGAACACCGGGGAGCTGTTTTTT.

J is TRBJ2-7 and V is TRBV2; D unresolved. The CDR3 length is 12 residues. V was cut by 7 bases and J by 7 bases, with 14 bases left in between. Germline V gives CDR1 SNHLY, CDR2 FYNNEI. The chain's CDR3 is CASKPYGLEQYF. CDR3 DNA: TGTGCCAGCAAGCCATACGGCTTAGAGCAGTACTTC.

V gene TRBV11-2 combines with J gene TRBJ2-5; no definite D call. Germline assignment: CDR1 SGHAT and CDR2 FQNNGV. The ends were cut back, 1 base at V and 2 bases at J, with 5 bases in the middle. The CDR3 sequence is 13 residues long. CDR3 loop: CASSLALQETQYF. The CDR3 DNA follows: TGTGCCAGCAGCTTAGCACTACAAGAGACCCAGTACTTC.

The chain couples TRBV5-1 to TRBJ2-2, with TRBD1 matching 10 bases. V lost 7 bases, J lost 3 bases, and 9 bases stayed unmatched. The germline V gene has CDR1 SGHRS and CDR2 YFSETQ. This CDR3 region has 16 residues. The CDR3: CASAPAGTGDTGELFF. The CDR3 DNA sequence: TGCGCCAGCGCACCCGCCGGGACAGGGGACACCGGGGAGCTGTTTTTT. The full variable domain, completed using reference TRBV5-1 and TRBJ2-2, is KAGVTQTPRYLIKTRGQQVTLSCSPISGHRSVSWYQQTPGQGLQFLFEYFSETQRNKGNFPGRFSGRQFSNSRSEMNVSTLELGDSALYLCASAPAGTGDTGELFFGEGSRLTVL.